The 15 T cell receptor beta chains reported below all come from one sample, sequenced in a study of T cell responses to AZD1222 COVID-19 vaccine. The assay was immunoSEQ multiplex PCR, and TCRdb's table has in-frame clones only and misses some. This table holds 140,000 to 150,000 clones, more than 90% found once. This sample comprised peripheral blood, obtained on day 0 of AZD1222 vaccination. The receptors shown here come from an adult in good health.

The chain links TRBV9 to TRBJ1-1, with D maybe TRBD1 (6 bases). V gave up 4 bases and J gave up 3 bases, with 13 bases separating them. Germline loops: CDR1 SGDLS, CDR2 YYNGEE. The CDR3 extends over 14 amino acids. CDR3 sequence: CASSLGQTYTEAFF. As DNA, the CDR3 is TGTGCCAGCAGCCTTGGACAGACTTACACTGAAGCTTTCTTT.

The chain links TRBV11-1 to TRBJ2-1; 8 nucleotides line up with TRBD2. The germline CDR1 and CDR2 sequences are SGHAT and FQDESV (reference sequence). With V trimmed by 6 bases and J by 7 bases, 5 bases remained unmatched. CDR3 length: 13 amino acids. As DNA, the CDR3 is TGTGCCAGCAGGCGACGGGGGGGAAATGAGCAGTTCTTC. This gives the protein CASRRRGGNEQFF.

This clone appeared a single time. The CDR3 loop reads CAWSVQGMVGNYGYTF. The CDR3 region has the DNA TGTGCCTGGAGTGTACAAGGGATGGTTGGTAACTATGGCTACACCTTC. The chain joins TRBV30 to TRBJ1-2; D remains unclear. This CDR3 has 16 residues. Between the trimmed V and J ends, which lost 0 bases and 1 base, there was a span of 15 bases. The germline V gene encodes CDR1 GTSNPN and CDR2 SVGIG (reference sequence).

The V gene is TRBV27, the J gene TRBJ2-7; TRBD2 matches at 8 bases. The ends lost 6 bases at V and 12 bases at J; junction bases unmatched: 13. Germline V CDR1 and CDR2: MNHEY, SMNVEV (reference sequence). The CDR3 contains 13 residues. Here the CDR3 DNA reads TGTGCCAGCAGGGGTCTAGCGGGCCTTTTTATGTACTTC. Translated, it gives CASRGLAGLFMYF.

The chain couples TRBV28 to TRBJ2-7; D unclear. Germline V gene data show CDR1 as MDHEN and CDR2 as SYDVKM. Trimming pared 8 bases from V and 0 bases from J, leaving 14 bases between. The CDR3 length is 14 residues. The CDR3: CASARLQSSYEQYF. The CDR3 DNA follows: TGTGCCAGCGCTCGACTTCAATCCTCCTACGAGCAGTACTTC.

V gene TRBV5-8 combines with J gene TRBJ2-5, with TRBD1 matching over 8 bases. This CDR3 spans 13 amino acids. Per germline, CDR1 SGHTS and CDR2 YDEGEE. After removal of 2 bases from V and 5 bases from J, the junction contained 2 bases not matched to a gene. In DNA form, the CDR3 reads TGTGCCAGCAGCTTTTACAGGGGGGAGACCCAGTACTTC. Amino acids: CASSFYRGETQYF.

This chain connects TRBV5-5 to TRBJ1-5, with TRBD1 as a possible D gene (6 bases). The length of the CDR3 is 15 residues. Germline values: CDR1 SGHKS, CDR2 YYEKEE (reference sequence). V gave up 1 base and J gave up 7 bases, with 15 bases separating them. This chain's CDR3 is CASSLYQGMSQPQHF. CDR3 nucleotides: TGTGCCAGCAGCTTGTATCAGGGGATGAGCCAGCCCCAGCATTTT.

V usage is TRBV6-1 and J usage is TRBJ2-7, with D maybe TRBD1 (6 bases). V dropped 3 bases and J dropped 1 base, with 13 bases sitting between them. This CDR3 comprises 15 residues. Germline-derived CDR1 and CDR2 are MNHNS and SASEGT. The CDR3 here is CASSDFGTFSYEQYF. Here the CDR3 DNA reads TGTGCCAGCAGTGATTTTGGGACATTTTCCTACGAGCAGTACTTC.

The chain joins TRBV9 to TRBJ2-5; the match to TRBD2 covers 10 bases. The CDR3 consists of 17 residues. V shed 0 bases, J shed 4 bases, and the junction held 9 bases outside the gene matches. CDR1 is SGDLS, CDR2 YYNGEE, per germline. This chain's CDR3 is CASSVVPLAGGTETQYF. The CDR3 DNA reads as TGTGCCAGCAGCGTAGTCCCCTTAGCGGGAGGAACAGAGACCCAGTACTTC.

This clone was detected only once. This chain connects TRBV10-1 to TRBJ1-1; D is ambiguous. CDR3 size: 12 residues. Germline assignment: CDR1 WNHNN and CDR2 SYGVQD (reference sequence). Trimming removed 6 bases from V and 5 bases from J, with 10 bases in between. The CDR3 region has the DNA TGCGCCAGCAGCCACGGAGGGACTGAAGCTTTCTTT. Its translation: CASSHGGTEAFF.

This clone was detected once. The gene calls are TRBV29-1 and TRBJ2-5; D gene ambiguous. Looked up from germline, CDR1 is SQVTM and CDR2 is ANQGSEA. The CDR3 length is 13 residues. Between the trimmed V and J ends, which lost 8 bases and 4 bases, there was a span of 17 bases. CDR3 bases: TGCAGCTCCCGGGTACGAGGCGGAGAGACCCAGTACTTC. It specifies CSSRVRGGETQYF.

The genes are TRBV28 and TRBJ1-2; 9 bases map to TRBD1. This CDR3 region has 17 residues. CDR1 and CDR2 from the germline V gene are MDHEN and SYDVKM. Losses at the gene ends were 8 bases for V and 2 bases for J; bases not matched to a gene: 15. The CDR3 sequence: CASHLSVGTGSNYGYTF. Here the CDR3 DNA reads TGTGCCAGCCACCTCTCTGTTGGGACAGGGAGCAACTATGGCTACACCTTC.

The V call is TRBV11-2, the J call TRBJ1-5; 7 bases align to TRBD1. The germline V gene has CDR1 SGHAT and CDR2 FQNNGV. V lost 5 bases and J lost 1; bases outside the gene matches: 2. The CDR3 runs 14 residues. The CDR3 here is CASSPTGSNQPQHF. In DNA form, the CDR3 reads TGTGCCAGCAGCCCGACAGGGAGCAATCAGCCCCAGCATTTT.

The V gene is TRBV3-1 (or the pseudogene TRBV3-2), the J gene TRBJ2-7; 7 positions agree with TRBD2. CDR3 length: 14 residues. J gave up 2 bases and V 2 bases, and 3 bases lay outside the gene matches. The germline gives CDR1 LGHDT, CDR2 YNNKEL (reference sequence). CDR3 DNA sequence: TGTGCCAGCAGCCAATACCTAGCGGCCTACGAGCAGTACTTC. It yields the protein CASSQYLAAYEQYF.

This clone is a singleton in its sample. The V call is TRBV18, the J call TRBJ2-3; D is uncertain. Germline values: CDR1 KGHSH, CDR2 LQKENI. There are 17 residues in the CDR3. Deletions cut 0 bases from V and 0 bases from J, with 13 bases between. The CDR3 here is CASSPPIIGRSTDTQYF. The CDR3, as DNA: TGTGCCAGCTCACCACCGATAATCGGTCGTAGCACAGATACGCAGTATTTT.